This T cell receptor beta chain was documented in a study of HIV-infected patients and healthy controls. The study, taken as a whole, reports: The authors saw processing only sixteen HIV-infected individuals as a major limitation on generality.

This clonotype was found many times. Its antigen is as yet unknown. CDR1 SGHRS and CDR2 YFSETQ come from the germline V gene. This CDR3 is built from 14 residues. The V end was cut by 4 bases, the J end by 10 bases, with 15 bases between. cDNA was made from about 500 ng RNA using alpha and beta constant primers. Alpha and beta chain libraries were made separately by chain-specific third strand synthesis with multiplexing indices. A roughly 21-cycle PCR with P5s and P7 primers followed a short adapter-adding first PCR. TCRdb fed the 5' RACE reads into MiXCR, producing one record per CDR3 protein. The data hold 15,000 to 20,000 distinct CDR3 sequences, with roughly 6% observed a single time. The repertoire came from unfractionated whole blood and reflected all unsorted peripheral T cells.

The gene calls are TRBV5-1 and TRBJ1-6; tentatively, D is TRBD1 (5 bases). Sequencing used blood. This TCR was sampled from an adult in good health. CDR3 region: CASSGKGLDSPLHF. CDR3 DNA: TGCGCCAGCAGCGGCAAGGGACTGGACTCACCCCTCCACTTT.